This T cell receptor beta chain was observed in a study of shared clonotypes between healthy human individuals. Study in general: CD4 naive and CD4 memory each took three plates per donor, while CD8 naive took two and CD8 memory one.

In regard to this clone: The antigen is undetermined.

Repertoires were generated with immunoSEQ multiplex PCR, while TCRdb's copy carries only in-frame clones and drops some. The sample includes about 870,000 clones, approximately 92% of them seen just once. Positive CCR7 selection of CD45RO-negative cells yielded the naive CD8 cells, and terminally differentiated effector memory CD45RA+ cells were excluded. There were only Caucasian adults among the donors, and all lived in Nashville, Tennessee. The study's findings and limits: The study found about 5% of naive CD4 clonotypes shared across four donors.

Trimming removed 4 bases at V and 1 base at J, with 17 bases between. Germline CDR1 SGHRS, CDR2 YFSETQ. This CDR3 has 17 residues. Sequenced: naive CD8+ T cells sorted from blood. V usage is TRBV5-1 and J usage is TRBJ2-2; a possible D gene is TRBD2 (6 bases). The sequence derives from a man between 25 and 39 years old in good health. The CDR3 spells CASSPREAGLNTGELFF. The CDR3, as DNA: TGCGCCAGCAGCCCCCGGGAAGCGGGTCTGAACACCGGGGAGCTGTTTTTT. The full variable domain, in which reference TRBV5-1 and TRBJ2-2 provide the parts outside the CDR3, is KAGVTQTPRYLIKTRGQQVTLSCSPISGHRSVSWYQQTPGQGLQFLFEYFSETQRNKGNFPGRFSGRQFSNSRSEMNVSTLELGDSALYLCASSPREAGLNTGELFFGEGSRLTVL.